The 6 T cell receptor beta chains listed next were all sequenced from one sample in a study of radiotherapy plus CTLA-4 blockade in lung cancer. The protocol was immunoSEQ multiplex PCR, while the TCRdb copy is restricted to in-frame clones and leaves out a portion. The table shows 50,000 or so clones, with roughly 76% occurring only once. Sequences were derived from peripheral blood, sampled from a patient treated with radiotherapy plus ipilimumab. The receptors here all came from a human donor with non-small cell lung cancer who had stable disease on radiotherapy plus ipilimumab.

V usage is TRBV9 and J usage is TRBJ1-4; D possibly corresponds to TRBD1 (6 bases). CDR3 size: 13 residues. The germline CDR1 and CDR2 sequences are SGDLS and YYNGEE. The ends were cut back, 6 bases at V and 8 bases at J, with 14 bases in the middle. CDR3 DNA sequence: TGTGCCAGCAATAGGGGGGCGAAAGAAAAACTGTTTTTT. Protein sequence: CASNRGAKEKLFF.

This clone was detected a few times. This rearrangement joins TRBV28 to TRBJ2-4; the D gene could be TRBD1 or TRBD2 (5 bases each). Germline CDR1 MDHEN, CDR2 SYDVKM. The CDR3 has 15 residues. V was cut by 5 bases and J by 1 base, with 12 bases left in between. For the CDR3, the DNA is TGTGCCAGCAGTCTACCGGGGCTGGCCAAAAACATTCAGTACTTC. This encodes CASSLPGLAKNIQYF.

Only a few counts were recorded for this clone. The chain employs TRBV7-9 and TRBJ1-1, with D tentatively TRBD1 (5 bases). The CDR3 totals 12 residues. V was trimmed by 7 bases and J by 1 base, leaving 7 bases between them. Germline V gene sequence: CDR1 SEHNR, CDR2 FQNEAQ (reference sequence). The CDR3, as DNA: TGTGCCAGCACGGGACGGAACACTGAAGCTTTCTTT. Protein product: CASTGRNTEAFF.

The chain combines TRBV10-1 with TRBJ1-5, with 9 bases fitting TRBD1. Trimming took 5 bases from V and 7 from J; bases not matched to a gene: 12. This CDR3 has 16 amino acids. Germline lookup yields CDR1 WNHNN and CDR2 SYGVQD (reference sequence). The CDR3 DNA reads TGCGCCAGCAGTCACCGGGACAGGGACTTGAAACAGCCCCAGCATTTT. As protein: CASSHRDRDLKQPQHF.

The chain couples TRBV5-1 to TRBJ1-1; maybe TRBD1 (5 bases). The ends were cut back, 5 bases at V and 7 bases at J, with 15 bases in the middle. Germline CDR1 and CDR2: SGHRS and YFSETQ. The CDR3 length is 13 residues. This CDR3 reads CASRLTVDHEAFF. The CDR3 DNA is TGCGCCAGCAGGTTGACAGTAGACCATGAAGCTTTCTTT.

With respect to this clone: One end of the junction is discordant with germline, which a read error may explain. V and J are TRBV23-1 and TRBJ2-5; possibly TRBD1 for D (6 bases). TRBV23-1 belongs to the ORF category, with a function that is uncertain. CDR3 length: 14 residues. Here the CDR3 reads CANSQRTDQETQYF. CDR3 DNA: TGCGCCAACAGTCAAAGGACAGATCAAGAGACCCAGTACTTC.